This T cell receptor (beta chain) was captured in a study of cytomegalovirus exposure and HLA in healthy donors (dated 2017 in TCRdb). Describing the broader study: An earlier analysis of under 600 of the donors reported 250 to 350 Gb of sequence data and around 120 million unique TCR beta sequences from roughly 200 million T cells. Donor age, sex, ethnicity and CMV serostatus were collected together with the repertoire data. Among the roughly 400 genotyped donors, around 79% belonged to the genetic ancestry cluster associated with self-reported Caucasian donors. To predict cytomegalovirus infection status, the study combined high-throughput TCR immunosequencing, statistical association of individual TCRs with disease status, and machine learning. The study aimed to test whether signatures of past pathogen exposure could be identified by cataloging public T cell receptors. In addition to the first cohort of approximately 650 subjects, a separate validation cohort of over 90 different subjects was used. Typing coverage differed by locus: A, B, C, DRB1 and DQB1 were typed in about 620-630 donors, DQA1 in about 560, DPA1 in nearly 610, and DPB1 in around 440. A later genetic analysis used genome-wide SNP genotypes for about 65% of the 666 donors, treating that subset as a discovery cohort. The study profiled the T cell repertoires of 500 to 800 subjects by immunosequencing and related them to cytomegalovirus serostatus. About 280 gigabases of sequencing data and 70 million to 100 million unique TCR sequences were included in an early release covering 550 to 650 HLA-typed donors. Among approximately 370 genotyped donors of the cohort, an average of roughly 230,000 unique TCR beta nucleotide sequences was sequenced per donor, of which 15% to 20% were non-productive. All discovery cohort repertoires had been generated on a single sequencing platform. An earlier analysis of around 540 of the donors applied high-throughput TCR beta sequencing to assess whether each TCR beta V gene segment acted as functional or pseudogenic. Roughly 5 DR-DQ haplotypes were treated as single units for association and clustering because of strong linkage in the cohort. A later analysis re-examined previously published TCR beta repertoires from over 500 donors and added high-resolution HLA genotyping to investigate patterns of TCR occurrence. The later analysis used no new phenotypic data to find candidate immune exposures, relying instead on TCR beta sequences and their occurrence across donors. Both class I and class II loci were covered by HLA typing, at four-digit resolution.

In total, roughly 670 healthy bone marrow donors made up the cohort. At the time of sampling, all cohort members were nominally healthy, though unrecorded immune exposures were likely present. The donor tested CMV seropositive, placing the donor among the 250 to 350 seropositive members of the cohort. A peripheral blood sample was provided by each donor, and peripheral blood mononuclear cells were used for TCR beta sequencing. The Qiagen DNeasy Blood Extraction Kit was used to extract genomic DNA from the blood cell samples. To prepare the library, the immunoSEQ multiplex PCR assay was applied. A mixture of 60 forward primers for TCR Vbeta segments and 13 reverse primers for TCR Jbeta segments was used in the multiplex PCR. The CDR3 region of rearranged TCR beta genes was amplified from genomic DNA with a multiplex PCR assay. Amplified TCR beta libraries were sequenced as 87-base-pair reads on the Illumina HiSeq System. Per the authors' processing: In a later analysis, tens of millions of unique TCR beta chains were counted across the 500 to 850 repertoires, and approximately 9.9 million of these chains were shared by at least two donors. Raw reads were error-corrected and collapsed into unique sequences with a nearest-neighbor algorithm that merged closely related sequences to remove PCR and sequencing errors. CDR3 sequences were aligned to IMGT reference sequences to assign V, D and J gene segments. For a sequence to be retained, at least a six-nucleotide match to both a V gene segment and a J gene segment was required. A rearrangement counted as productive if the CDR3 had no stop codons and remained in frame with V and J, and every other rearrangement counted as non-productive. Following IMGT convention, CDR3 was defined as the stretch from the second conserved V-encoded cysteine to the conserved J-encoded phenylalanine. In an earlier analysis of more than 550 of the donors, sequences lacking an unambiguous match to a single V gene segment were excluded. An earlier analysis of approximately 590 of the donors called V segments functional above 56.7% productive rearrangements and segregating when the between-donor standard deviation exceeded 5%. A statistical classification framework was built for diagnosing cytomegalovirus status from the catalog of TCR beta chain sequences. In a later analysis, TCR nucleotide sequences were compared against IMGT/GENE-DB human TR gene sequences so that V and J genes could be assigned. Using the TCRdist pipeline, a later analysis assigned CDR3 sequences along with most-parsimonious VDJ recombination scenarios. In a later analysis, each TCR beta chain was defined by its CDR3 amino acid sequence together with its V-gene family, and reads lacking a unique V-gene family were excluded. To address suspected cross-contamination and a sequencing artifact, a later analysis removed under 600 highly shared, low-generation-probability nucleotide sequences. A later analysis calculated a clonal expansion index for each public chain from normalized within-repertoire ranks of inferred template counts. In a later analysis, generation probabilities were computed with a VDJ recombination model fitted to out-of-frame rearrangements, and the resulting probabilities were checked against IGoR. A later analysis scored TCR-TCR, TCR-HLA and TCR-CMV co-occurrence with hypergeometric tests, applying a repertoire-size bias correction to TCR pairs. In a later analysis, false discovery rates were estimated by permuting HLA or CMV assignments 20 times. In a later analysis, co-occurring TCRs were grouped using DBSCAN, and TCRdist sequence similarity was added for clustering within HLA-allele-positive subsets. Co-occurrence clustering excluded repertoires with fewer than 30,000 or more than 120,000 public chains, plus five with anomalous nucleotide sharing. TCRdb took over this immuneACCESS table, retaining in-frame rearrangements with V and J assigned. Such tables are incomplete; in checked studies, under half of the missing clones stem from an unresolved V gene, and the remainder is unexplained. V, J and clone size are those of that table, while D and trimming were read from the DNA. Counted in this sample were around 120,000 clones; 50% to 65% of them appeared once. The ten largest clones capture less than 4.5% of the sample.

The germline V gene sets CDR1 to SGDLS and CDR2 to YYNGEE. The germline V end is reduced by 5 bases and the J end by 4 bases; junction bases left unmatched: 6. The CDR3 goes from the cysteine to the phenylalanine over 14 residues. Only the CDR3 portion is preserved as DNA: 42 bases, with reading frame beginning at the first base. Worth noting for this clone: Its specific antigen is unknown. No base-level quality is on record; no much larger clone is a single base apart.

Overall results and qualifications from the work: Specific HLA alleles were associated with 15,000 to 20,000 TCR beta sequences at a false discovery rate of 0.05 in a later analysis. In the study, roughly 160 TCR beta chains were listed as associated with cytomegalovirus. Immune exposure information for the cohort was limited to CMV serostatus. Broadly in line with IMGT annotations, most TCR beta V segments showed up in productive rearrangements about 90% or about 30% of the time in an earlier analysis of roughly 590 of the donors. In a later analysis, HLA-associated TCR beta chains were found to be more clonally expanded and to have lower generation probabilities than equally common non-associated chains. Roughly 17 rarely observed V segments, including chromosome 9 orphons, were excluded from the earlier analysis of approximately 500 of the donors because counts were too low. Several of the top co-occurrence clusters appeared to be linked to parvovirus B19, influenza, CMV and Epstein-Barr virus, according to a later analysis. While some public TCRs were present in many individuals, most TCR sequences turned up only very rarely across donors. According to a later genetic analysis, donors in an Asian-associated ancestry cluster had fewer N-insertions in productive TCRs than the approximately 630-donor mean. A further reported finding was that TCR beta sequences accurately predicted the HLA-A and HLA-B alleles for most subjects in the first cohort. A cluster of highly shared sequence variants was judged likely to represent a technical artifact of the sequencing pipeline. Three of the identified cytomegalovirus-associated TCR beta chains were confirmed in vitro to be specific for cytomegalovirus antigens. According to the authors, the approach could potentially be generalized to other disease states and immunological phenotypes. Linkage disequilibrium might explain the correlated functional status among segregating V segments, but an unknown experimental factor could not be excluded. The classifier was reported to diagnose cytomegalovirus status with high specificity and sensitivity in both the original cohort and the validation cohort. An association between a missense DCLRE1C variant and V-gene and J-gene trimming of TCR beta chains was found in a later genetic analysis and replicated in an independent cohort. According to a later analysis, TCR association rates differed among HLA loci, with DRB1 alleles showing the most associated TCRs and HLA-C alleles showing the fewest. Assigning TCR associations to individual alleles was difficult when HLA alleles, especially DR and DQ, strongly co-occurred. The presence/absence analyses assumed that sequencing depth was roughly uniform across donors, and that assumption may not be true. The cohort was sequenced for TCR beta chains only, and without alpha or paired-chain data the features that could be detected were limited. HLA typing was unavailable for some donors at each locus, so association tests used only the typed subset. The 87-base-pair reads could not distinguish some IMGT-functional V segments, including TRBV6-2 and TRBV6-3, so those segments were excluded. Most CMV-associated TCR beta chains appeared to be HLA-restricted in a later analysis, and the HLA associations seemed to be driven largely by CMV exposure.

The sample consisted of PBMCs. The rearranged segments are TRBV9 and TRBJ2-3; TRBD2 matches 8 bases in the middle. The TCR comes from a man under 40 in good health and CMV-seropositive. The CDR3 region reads CASRFGGASDTQYF. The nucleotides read TGTGCCAGCAGATTCGGGGGGGCCTCAGATACGCAGTATTTT.